This entry features one T cell receptor beta chain sequence. There is no known antigen for this receptor. Base qualities are not recorded, but no much larger clone differs from it by a single base. The time point label of this sample denotes: before neoadjuvant nivolumab. The patients had newly diagnosed stage II-IVA oral cavity squamous cell carcinoma and had not received any prior systemic or radiation treatment. The cohort consisted of patients with HPV-negative, locally advanced oral cavity squamous cell carcinoma. Peripheral blood mononuclear cells were analyzed directly, without maintenance or expansion in culture. The samples were drawn from a longitudinal correlative study tied to a single-arm phase II trial testing neoadjuvant nivolumab in oral cavity squamous cell carcinoma. Genomic DNA-based TCRbeta sequencing was performed on subject-matched pre- and post-treatment PBMCs and tumors from three responders and three non-responders. Peripheral blood mononuclear cells were collected once before nivolumab treatment and again after treatment, at the time of surgery. The Maxwell RSC DNA from Cells kit was used to extract genomic DNA from PBMCs.

For deep sequencing of PBMC libraries, mostly around 520 ng of input genomic DNA was used, and six replicates were run per sample. The immunoSEQ hsTCRbeta kit was used to prepare TCRbeta libraries, following the manufacturer's instructions. Sequencing of the completed libraries took place using an Illumina NovaSeq 6000 S4 flow cell after they had been pooled to roughly 3.2 nM. In the original analysis: Raw data preprocessing and quality control were performed with the immunoSEQ Analyzer. The analysis was restricted to productive rearrangements, with each unique CDR3 amino acid sequence defining a clonotype. Repertoire clonality was estimated as the Gini-Simpson index, computed with the R package tcR. Student's t test was used to compare Gini indices, and Pearson correlation was used to assess associations with tumor size change. TCRdb provides this immuneACCESS table in a form limited to in-frame rearrangements. Some clones are lacking; in checked studies, under half of them reflect an unresolved V gene, and why the rest are absent is not known. V, J and clone size reflect that table, while D and trimming were determined from the DNA. The sample table holds just over 14,000 clones, of which approximately 70% were seen once. The ten largest clones take up about 3% of the sample.

The CDR3 runs 11 amino acids, cysteine and phenylalanine included. Only the CDR3 part of the read is kept: 33 bases, read in frame from the first base. According to the germline V gene (reference sequence), CDR1 reads GTSNPN and CDR2 reads SVGIG. The junction shows trimming of 0 bases on V and 7 bases on J, plus 6 bases between the germline ends. This record belongs to a study of neoadjuvant anti-PD-1 for oral cavity cancer (TCRdb year 2021). For context, the study as a whole: Patients mostly received three to four biweekly doses of nivolumab at 3 mg/kg before curative-intent surgical resection. Patients who did not progress were given a fourth nivolumab dose at about day 43 and had definitive surgical resection on days 50-56. Responders were defined as patients with complete response, partial response or stable disease by RECIST 1.1; non-responders were defined as patients with progression. There were 12 patients in the parent correlative cohort, and the response rate was around 30%. General study outcomes and caveats: Only three patients per response group were included in the TCR analyses, and the authors called for validation in larger cohorts. A higher pretreatment blood Treg/Th17 ratio correlated with both higher pretreatment blood TCRbeta clonality and lower post-treatment tumor TCRbeta clonality. After neoadjuvant nivolumab, significantly higher T cell clonality (Gini index) was found within PBMCs in non-responders than in responders.

Recombination connected TRBV30 to TRBJ1-2, with an unclear D gene assignment. The clonotype originates from a person between 40 and 80 years old with oral cavity squamous cell carcinoma. Sequences were derived from PBMCs, sampled before nivolumab (anti-PD-1) treatment. The sequenced DNA: TGTGCCTGGAGTGTAGGAGGTGGCTACACCTTC. Translated, this gives CAWSVGGGYTF.